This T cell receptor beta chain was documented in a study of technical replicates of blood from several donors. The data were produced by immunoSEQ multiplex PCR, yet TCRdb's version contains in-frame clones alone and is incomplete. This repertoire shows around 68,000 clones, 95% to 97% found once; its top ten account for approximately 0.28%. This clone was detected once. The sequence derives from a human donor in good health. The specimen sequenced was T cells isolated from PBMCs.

CDR3 sequence (DNA): TGTGCCAGCAGCTTAGAGCTTCCGCGCGAGCTGAATCAGCCCCAGCATTTT. This codes for CASSLELPRELNQPQHF. V gene TRBV7-2 combines with J gene TRBJ1-5; D is unclear. The CDR3 sequence is 17 residues long. Germline values: CDR1 SGHTA, CDR2 FQGNSA. The germline V and J ends were trimmed by 1 base and 4 bases, with 17 bases remaining between them.